A selection of T cell receptor beta chains follows, all from one sample in a study of T cell changes during pregnancy in multiple sclerosis. Data came from immunoSEQ multiplex PCR; TCRdb stores just in-frame clones and leaves some out. The sample yields around 120,000 clones, approximately 93% seen once. The sequences come from peripheral blood, collected after pregnancy. Receptors were obtained from a female donor with multiple sclerosis, enrolled in a pregnancy study. The CDR3 runs from the conserved cysteine through the conserved F or W. The order of the fields is clone size, J gene, D gene, V gene, CDR3 DNA, CDR3 protein. D genes are given only for firm matches. Size is omitted from some rows. Given values are once, few, many or a class for expanded clones.

NA TRBJ2-3 NA TRBV19 TGTGCCAGTAGCGTCCCGGGGGGCAAACGGGGAGATACGCAGTATTTT CASSVPGGKRGDTQYF
NA TRBJ2-7 TRBD2 TRBV19 TGTGCCAGTAGTTCCTGGACTAGCGGGACCTACGAGCAGTACTTC CASSSWTSGTYEQYF
NA TRBJ1-5 TRBD1 TRBV15 TGTGCCACCAGCAGCCCGACAGGGGTGTCCAGCAATCAGCCCCAGCATTTT CATSSPTGVSSNQPQHF
NA TRBJ2-7 TRBD1 TRBV11-2 TGTGCCAGCAGGCCACCCGGGACAGGGGCCTACGAGCAGTACTTC CASRPPGTGAYEQYF
NA TRBJ2-7 NA TRBV13 TGTGCCAGCAGGTTCCGCAGGGTAAGCTCCTACGAGCAGTACTTC CASRFRRVSSYEQYF
NA TRBJ1-2 NA TRBV7-9 TGTGCCAGCAGTCCCCACCAGGGCTTTAATAACTATGGCTACACCTTC CASSPHQGFNNYGYTF
NA TRBJ1-1 NA TRBV7-6 TGTGCCAGCAGCTTAGGGGCCAGTCTGGTTAGGAACACTGAAGCTTTCTTT CASSLGASLVRNTEAFF
NA TRBJ2-6 NA TRBV9 TGTGCCAGCAGGGGGGGAGCAGGGGCCAACGTCCTGACTTTC CASRGGAGANVLTF
few TRBJ1-1 TRBD1 TRBV27 TGTGCCAGCAGTTTACAGGGGGCGAACACTGAAGCTTTCTTT CASSLQGANTEAFF
NA TRBJ1-2 TRBD1 TRBV6-6 TGTGCCAGCAGCCAAGGGCGGGACAGGACGGTGAGAGGCTACACCTTC CASSQGRDRTVRGYTF
NA TRBJ2-1 NA TRBV4-1 TGCGCCAGCAGCACGGTGAACTACAATGAGCAGTTCTTC CASSTVNYNEQFF
NA TRBJ1-5 TRBD1 TRBV19 TGTGCCAGTAGTATCTGGACAGGGGACTATCAGCCCCAGCATTTT CASSIWTGDYQPQHF
NA TRBJ2-3 NA TRBV5-1 TGCGCCAGCAGAGGGCTACAGGGCACCACAGATACGCAGTATTTT CASRGLQGTTDTQYF
NA TRBJ2-7 NA TRBV28 TGTGCCAGCAGTCGAACTCCCCGAGGGCAGTACTTC CASSRTPRGQYF
NA TRBJ2-3 NA TRBV7-2 TGTGCCAGCAGCTCACGACAGACAGATACGCAGTATTTT CASSSRQTDTQYF
NA TRBJ1-6 NA TRBV4-1 TGCGCCAGCAGCCAATATCCGCCAGGTGTCTCCTATAATTCACCCCTCCACTTT CASSQYPPGVSYNSPLHF
NA TRBJ1-3 NA TRBV7-2 TGTGCCAGCGGTGCGGGGGGCCCTGGAAACACCATATATTTT CASGAGGPGNTIYF
NA TRBJ2-1 TRBD2 TRBV10-3 TGTGCCATCAGTGAGTATAGCGGGGGCCTCTACAATGAGCAGTTCTTC CAISEYSGGLYNEQFF
NA TRBJ2-7 TRBD1 TRBV27 TGTGCCAGCTCCGCCGGGACAGGGAGTTTCGAGCAGTACTTC CASSAGTGSFEQYF
once TRBJ1-2 NA TRBV11-1 TGTGCCAGCAGCCTTAAAGGAGCGGGGTCTGGCTACACCTTC CASSLKGAGSGYTF
NA TRBJ2-1 TRBD2 TRBV7-9 TGTGCCAGCAGCTCCGGGGGGAGCTCCTACAATGAGCAGTTCTTC CASSSGGSSYNEQFF
NA TRBJ1-5 NA TRBV5-6 TGTGCCAGCAGCTTGGGAGAGGCGAGCAATCAGCCCCAGCATTTT CASSLGEASNQPQHF
NA TRBJ2-7 TRBD1 TRBV5-1 TGCGCCAGCAGCTTGGGGGCTGGGACAGCCCTCTACGAGCAGTACTTC CASSLGAGTALYEQYF
NA TRBJ1-1 TRBD1 TRBV19 TGTGCCAGTAGTATAGACAGGGGGTCGGGCACTGAAGCTTTCTTT CASSIDRGSGTEAFF
NA TRBJ1-1 TRBD1 TRBV2 TGTGCCAGCAGCGCAACAGGGGCGAACACTGAAGCTTTCTTT CASSATGANTEAFF
NA TRBJ2-3 TRBD2 TRBV11-3 TGTGCCAGCAGCTTTGCTAGCGGGGGCTCAGATACGCAGTATTTT CASSFASGGSDTQYF
NA TRBJ2-1 NA TRBV9 TGTGCCAGCAGCGTAAACCAGGATGAGCAGTTCTTC CASSVNQDEQFF
NA TRBJ2-1 NA TRBV7-2 TGTGCCAGCAGCAAAAAAACAGACCGATACAATGAGCAGTTCTTC CASSKKTDRYNEQFF
NA TRBJ1-1 NA TRBV18 TGTGCCAGCTCACACGGGAACACTGAAGCTTTCTTT CASSHGNTEAFF
NA TRBJ1-1 TRBD1 TRBV18 TGTGCCAGCTCACCCGGACAGGACACTGAAGCTTTCTTT CASSPGQDTEAFF
NA TRBJ2-7 NA TRBV27 TGTGCCAGCCAGCGGGCTAATTCCTACGAGCAGTACTTC CASQRANSYEQYF
NA TRBJ2-2 NA TRBV5-4 TGTGCCAGCAGCTTGGCCGGGACGAACACCGGGGAGCTGTTTTTT CASSLAGTNTGELFF
NA TRBJ1-2 TRBD1 TRBV2 TGTGCCAGCACCCACCGAGCCCCCGGGACAGCAGCGGTCGGCTACACCTTC CASTHRAPGTAAVGYTF